This TCR beta chain was sequenced for a study of blood T cell repertoires in COVID-19. On the study more broadly: COVID-19 samples collected from the United States, Italy and Spain covered acute and convalescent phases. The analysed material was cDNA or gDNA that came from T cells, B-cell-depleted T cells, or PBMCs.

Original analysis: Amplification from reference gene primers served as the basis for estimated nucleated cell counts. Sequencing was performed with immunoSEQ multiplex PCR; in TCRdb, only in-frame clones are kept and a portion is missing. Clone size and the V and J calls come from that table; the DNA yielded D and trimming. The data contain around 50,000 clones, approximately 90% of them singletons. The sequencing sample was made of peripheral blood. This clonotype was obtained from a middle-aged man with active COVID-19.

CDR3 sequence (DNA): TGCGCCAGCAGCCCGACGCGGCGCACCTACGAGCAGTACTTC. Protein product: CASSPTRRTYEQYF. The chain combines TRBV10-1 with TRBJ2-7; the D is unclear. Germline CDR1 is WNHNN and CDR2 is SYGVQD (reference sequence). The V gene lost 6 bases and the J gene lost 2 bases, with 14 bases spanning the gap. The length of the CDR3 is 14 residues.